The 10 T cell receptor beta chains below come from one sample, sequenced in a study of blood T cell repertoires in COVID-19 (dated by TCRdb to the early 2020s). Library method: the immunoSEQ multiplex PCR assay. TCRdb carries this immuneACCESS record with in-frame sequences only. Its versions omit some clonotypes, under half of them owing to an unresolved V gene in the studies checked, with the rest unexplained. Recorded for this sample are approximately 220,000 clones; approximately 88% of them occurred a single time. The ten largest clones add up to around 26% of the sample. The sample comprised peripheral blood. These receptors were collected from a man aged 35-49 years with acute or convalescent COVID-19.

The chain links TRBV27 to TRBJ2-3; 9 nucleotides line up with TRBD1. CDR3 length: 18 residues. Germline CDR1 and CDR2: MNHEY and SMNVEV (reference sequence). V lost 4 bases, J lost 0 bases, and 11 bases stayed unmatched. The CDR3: CASSSGTGLVSSTDTQYF. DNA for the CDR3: TGTGCCAGCAGTTCCGGGACAGGGTTAGTCTCTAGCACAGATACGCAGTATTTT.

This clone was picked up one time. This CDR3 reads CASSLEGVGDTQYF. CDR3 bases: TGTGCCAGCAGCTTGGAAGGGGTGGGAGATACGCAGTATTTT. J is TRBJ2-3 and V is TRBV7-2; D may be TRBD1 (5 bases). CDR1 and CDR2 (germline): SGHTA, FQGNSA. Trimming cost V 3 bases and J 5 bases, with 12 bases left between them. The CDR3 consists of 14 residues.

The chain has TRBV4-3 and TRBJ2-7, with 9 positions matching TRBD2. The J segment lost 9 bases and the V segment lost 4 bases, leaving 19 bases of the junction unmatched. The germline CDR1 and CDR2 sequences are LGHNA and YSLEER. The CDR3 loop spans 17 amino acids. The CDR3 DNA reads TGCGCCAGCAGCCGACAAACCCCCGGGACTAGCCCTACTGTGCAGTACTTC. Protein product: CASSRQTPGTSPTVQYF.

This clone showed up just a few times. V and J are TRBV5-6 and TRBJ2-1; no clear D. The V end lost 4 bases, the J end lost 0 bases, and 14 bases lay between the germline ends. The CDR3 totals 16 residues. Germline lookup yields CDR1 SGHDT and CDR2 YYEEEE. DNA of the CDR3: TGTGCCAGCAGCATTATGGCGGCAAGCTCCTACAATGAGCAGTTCTTC. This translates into CASSIMAASSYNEQFF.

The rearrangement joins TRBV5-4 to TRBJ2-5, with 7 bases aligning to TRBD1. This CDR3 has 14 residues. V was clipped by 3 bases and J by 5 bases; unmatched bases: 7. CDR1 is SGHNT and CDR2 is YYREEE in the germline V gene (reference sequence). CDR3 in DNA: TGTGCCAGCAGCTCGGACAGGAGGACGGAGACCCAGTACTTC. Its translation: CASSSDRRTETQYF.

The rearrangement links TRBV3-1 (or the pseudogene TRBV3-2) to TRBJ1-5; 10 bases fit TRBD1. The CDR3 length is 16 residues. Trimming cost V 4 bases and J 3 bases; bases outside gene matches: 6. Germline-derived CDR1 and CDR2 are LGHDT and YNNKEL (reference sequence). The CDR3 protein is CASSPDRGLNNQPQHF. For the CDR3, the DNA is TGTGCCAGCAGCCCCGACAGGGGGCTTAACAATCAGCCCCAGCATTTT.

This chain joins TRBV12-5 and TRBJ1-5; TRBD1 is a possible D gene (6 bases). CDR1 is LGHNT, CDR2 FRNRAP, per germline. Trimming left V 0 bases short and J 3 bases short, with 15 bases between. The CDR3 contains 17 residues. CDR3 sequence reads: CASGLVLSGTPNQPQHF. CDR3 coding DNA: TGTGCTAGTGGTTTGGTACTGTCAGGGACACCCAATCAGCCCCAGCATTTT.

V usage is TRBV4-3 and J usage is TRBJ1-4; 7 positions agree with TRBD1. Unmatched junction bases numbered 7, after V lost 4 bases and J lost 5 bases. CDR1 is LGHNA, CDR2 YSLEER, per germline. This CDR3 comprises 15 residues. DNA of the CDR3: TGCGCCAGCAGCCGAGGAGGGGGCGTGAATGAAAAACTGTTTTTT. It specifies CASSRGGGVNEKLFF.

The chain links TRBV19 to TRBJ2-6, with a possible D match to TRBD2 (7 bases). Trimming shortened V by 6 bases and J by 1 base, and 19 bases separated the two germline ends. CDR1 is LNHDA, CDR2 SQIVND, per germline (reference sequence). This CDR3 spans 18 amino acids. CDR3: CASSPLVGGASGANVLTF. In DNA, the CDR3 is TGTGCCAGTAGCCCTCTTGTGGGGGGGGCATCTGGGGCCAACGTCCTGACTTTC.

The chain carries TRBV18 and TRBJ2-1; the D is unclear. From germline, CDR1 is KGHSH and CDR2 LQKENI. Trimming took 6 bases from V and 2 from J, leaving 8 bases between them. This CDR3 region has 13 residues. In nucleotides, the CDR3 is TGTGCCAGCTCCGGCGGTACCTACAATGAGCAGTTCTTC. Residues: CASSGGTYNEQFF.